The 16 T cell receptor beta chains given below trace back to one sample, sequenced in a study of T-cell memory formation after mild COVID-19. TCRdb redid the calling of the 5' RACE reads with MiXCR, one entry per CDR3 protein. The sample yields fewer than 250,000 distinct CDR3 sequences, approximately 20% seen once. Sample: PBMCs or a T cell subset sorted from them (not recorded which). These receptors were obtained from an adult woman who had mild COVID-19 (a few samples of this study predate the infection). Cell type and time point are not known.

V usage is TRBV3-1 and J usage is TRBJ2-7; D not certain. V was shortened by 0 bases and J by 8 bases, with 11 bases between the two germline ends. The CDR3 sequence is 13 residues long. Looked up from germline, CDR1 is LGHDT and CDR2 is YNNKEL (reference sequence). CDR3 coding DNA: TGTGCCAGCAGCCAAGATGTAACAGCAAAGCAGTACTTC. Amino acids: CASSQDVTAKQYF.

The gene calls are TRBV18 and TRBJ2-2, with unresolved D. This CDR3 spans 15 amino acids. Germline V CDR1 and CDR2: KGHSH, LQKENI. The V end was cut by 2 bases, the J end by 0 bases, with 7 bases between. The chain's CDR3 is CASSPSLANTGELFF. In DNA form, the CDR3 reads TGTGCCAGCTCACCATCCTTGGCGAACACCGGGGAGCTGTTTTTT.

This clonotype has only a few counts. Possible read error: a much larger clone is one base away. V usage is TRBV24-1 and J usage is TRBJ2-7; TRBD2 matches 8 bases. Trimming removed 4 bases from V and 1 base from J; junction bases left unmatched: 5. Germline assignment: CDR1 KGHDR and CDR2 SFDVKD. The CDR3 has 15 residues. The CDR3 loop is CATSESGRGSYEQYF. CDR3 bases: TGTGCCACCAGTGAGTCCGGGAGGGGATCCTACGAGCAGTACTTC.

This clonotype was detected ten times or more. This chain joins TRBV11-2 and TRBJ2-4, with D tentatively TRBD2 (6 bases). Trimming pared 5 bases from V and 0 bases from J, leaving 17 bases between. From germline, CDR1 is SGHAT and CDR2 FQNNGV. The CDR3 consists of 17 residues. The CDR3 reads CASSPRGGDIAKNIQYF. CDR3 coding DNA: TGTGCCAGCAGCCCCCGAGGCGGGGATATAGCCAAAAACATTCAGTACTTC.

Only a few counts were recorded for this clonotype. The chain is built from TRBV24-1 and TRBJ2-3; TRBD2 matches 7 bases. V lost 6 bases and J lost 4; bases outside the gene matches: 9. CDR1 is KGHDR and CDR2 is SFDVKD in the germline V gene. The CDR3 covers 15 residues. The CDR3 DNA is TGTGCCACCAGTCTTTCCTCTGGGAGGGCAGATACGCAGTATTTT. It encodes CATSLSSGRADTQYF.

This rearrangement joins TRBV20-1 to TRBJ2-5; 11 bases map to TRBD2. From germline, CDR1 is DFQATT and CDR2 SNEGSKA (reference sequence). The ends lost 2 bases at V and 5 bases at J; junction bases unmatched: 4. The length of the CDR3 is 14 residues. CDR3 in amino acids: CSARNSGGAETQYF. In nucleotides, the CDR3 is TGCAGTGCTAGAAATAGCGGGGGGGCGGAGACCCAGTACTTC.

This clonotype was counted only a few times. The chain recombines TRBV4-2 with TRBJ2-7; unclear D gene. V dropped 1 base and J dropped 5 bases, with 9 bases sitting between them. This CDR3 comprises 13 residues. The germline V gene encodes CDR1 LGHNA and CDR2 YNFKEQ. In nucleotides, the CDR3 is TGTGCCAGCAGCCAAGGGGCCCCGAACGAGCAGTACTTC. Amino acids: CASSQGAPNEQYF.

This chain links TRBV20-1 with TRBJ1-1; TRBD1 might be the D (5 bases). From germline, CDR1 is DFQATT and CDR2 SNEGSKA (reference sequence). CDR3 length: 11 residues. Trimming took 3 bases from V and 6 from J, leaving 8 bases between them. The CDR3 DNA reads TGCAGTGCTAGGGGGGGGGCTGAAGCTTTCTTT. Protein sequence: CSARGGAEAFF.

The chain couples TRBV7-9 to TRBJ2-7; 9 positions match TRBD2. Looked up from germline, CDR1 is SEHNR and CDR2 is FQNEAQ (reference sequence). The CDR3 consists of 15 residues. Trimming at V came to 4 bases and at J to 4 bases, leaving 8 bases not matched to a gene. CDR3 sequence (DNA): TGTGCCAGCAGCTCGGAGAGCGGGAGGCAGTACGAGCAGTACTTC. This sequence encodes CASSSESGRQYEQYF.

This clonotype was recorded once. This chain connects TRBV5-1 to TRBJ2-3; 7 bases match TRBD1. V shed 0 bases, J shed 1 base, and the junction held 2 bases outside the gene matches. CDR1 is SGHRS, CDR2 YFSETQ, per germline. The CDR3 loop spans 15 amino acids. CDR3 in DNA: TGCGCCAGCAGCTTGGCAGGACAGGGCACAGATACGCAGTATTTT. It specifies CASSLAGQGTDTQYF.

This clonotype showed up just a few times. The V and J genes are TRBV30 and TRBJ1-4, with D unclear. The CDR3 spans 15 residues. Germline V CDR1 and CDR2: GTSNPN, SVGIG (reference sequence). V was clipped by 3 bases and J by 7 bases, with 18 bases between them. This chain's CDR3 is CAWSARGSLSEKLFF. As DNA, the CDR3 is TGTGCCTGGAGCGCGAGAGGGTCCCTAAGTGAAAAACTGTTTTTT.

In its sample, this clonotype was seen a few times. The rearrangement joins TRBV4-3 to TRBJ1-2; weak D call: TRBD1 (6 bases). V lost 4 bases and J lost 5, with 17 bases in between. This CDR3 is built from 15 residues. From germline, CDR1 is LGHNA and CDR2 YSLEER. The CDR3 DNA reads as TGCGCCAGCAGCCCCGGGGGCGGACTCGGGTATGGCTACACCTTC. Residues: CASSPGGGLGYGYTF.

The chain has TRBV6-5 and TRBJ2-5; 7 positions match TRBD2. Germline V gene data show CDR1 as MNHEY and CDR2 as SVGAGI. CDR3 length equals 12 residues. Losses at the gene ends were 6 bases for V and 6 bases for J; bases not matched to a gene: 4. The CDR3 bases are TGTGCCAGCAGGGGCGGGAGTAAGACCCAGTACTTC. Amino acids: CASRGGSKTQYF.

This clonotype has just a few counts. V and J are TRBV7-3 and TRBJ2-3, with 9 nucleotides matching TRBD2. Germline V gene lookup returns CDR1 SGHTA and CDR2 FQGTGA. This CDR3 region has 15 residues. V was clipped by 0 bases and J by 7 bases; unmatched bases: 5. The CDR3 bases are TGTGCCAGCAGCTTAACGGCGGGGGGGCAATATACGCAGTATTTT. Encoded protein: CASSLTAGGQYTQYF. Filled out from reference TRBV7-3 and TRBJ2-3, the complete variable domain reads GAGVSQTPSNKVTEKGKYVELRCDPISGHTALYWYRQSLGQGPEFLIYFQGTGAADDSGLPNDRFFAVRPEGSVSTLKIQRTERGDSAVYLCASSLTAGGQYTQYFGPGTRLTVL.

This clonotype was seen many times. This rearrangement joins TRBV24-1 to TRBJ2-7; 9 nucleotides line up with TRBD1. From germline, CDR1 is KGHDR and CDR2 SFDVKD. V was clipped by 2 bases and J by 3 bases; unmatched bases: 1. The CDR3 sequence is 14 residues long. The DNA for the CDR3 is TGTGCCACCAGTGATTCGGGACAGGGCTACGAGCAGTACTTC. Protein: CATSDSGQGYEQYF.

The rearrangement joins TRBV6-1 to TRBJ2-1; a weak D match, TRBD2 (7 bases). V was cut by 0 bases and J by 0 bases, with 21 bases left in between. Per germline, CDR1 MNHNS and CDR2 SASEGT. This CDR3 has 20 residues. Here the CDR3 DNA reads TGTGCCAGCAGTGAAGCGTCAGGGGAGGGAGCGGGTAGCTCCTACAATGAGCAGTTCTTC. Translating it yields CASSEASGEGAGSSYNEQFF.